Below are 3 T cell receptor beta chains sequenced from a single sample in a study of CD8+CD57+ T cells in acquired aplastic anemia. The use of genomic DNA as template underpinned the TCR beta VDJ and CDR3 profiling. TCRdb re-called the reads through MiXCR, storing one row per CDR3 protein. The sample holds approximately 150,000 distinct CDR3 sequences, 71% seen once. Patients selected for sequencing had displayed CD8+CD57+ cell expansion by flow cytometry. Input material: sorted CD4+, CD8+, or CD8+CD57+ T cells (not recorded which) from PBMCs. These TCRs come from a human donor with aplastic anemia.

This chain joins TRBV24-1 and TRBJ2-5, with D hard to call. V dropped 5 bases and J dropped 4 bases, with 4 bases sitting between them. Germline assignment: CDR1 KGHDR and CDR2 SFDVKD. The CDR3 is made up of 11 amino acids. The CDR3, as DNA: TGTGCCACCAGTGCGGGAGAGACCCAGTACTTC. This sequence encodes CATSAGETQYF.

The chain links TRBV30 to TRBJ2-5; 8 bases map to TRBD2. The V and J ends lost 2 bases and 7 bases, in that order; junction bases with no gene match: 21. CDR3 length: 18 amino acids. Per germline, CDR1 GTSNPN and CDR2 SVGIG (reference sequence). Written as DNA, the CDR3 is TGTGCCTGGAGTAGTATCTTTCTAGCGGGCCACCCGAGGGGGACCCAGTACTTC. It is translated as CAWSSIFLAGHPRGTQYF.

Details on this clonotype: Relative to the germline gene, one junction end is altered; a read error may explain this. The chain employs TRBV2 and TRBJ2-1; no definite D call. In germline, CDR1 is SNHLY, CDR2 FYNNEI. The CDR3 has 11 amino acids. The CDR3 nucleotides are TGCGGTTCGGGCTCCTACAATGAGCAGTTCTTC. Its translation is CGSGSYNEQFF.